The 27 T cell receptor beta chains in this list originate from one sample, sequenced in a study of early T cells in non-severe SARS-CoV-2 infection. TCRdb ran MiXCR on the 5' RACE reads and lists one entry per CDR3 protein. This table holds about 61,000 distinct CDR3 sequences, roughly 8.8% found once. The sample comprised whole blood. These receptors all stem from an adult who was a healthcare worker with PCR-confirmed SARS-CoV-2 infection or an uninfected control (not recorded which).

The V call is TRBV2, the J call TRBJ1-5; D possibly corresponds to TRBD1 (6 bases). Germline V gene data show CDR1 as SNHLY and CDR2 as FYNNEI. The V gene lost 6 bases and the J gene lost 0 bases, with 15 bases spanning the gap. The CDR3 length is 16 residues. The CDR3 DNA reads TGTGCCAGCAGGGATCGGGGGGCTTTTAGCAATCAGCCCCAGCATTTT. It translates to CASRDRGAFSNQPQHF.

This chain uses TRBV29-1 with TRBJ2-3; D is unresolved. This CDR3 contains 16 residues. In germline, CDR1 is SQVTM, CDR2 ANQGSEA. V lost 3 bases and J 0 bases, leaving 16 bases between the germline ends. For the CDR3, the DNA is TGCAGCGTTGAGTTTCCCAGGCTCGCTAGCACAGATACGCAGTATTTT. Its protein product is CSVEFPRLASTDTQYF.

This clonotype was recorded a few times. The CDR3 DNA sequence: TGCAGTGCTAGACACGACCTGAACACTGAAGCTTTCTTT. This gives the protein CSARHDLNTEAFF. The rearrangement uses TRBV20-1 and TRBJ1-1; no firm D call. The germline CDR1 and CDR2 sequences are DFQATT and SNEGSKA (reference sequence). V shed 2 bases and J shed 0 bases, with 7 bases lying between them. The CDR3 contains 13 residues.

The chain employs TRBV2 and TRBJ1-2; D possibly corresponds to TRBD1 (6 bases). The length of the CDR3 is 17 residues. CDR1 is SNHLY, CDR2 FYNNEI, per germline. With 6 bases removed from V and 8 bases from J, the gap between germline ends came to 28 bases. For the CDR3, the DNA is TGTGCCAGCAGGGAGATATACCGGGACACCGATCGGCGGGGCTACACCTTC. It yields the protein CASREIYRDTDRRGYTF.

CDR3 sequence (DNA): TGTGCCATCAGCACAACAGGAACTGAATATGCTTTCTTT. This codes for CAISTTGTEYAFF. The rearrangement uses TRBV10-3 and TRBJ1-1; TRBD1 is a possible D gene (5 bases). CDR1 and CDR2 from the germline V gene are ENHRY and SYGVKD. Trimming cost V 6 bases and J 11 bases, with 19 bases left between them. The CDR3 has 13 residues.

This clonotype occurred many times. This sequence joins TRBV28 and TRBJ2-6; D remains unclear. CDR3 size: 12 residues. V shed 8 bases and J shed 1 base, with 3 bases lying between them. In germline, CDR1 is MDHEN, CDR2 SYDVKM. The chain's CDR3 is CASGSGANVLTF. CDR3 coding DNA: TGTGCCAGCGGATCTGGGGCCAACGTCCTGACTTTC. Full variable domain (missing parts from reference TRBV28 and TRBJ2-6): DVKVTQSSRYLVKRTGEKVFLECVQDMDHENMFWYRQDPGLGLRLIYFSYDVKMKEKGDIPEGYSVSREKKERFSLILESASTNQTSMYLCASGSGANVLTFGAGSRLTVL.

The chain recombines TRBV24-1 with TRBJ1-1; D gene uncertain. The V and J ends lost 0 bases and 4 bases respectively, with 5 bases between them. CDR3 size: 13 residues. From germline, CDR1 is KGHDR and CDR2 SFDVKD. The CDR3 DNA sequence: TGTGCCACCAGTGATTTGGTGGGCACTGAAGCTTTCTTT. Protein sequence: CATSDLVGTEAFF.

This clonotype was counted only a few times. CDR3 protein: CASSLAQRDTQYF. DNA for the CDR3: TGTGCCAGCAGTTTAGCGCAAAGGGATACGCAGTATTTT. V is TRBV12-3 or TRBV12-4 and J is TRBJ2-3; no definite D call. This CDR3 region has 13 residues. Trimming stripped 0 bases from V and 6 bases from J, with 7 bases between.

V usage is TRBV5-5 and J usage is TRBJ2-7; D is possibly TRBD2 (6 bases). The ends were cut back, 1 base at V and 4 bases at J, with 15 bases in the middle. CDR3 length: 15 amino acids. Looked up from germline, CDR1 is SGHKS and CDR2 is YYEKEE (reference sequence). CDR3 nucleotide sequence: TGTGCCAGCAGCTTGTCAAGCGGGCGAGTATACGAGCAGTACGTC. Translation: CASSLSSGRVYEQYV.

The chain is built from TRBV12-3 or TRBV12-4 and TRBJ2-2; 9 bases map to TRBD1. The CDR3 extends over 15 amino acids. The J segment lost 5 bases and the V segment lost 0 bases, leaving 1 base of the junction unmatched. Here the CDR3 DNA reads TGTGCCAGCAGTTTAGCCGGGACAGGGACCGGGGAGCTGTTTTTT. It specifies CASSLAGTGTGELFF.

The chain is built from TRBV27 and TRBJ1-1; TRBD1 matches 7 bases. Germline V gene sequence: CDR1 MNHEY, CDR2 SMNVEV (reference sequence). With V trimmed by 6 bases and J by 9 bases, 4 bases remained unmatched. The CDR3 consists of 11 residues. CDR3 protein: CASSQTGKAFF. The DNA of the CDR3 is TGTGCCAGCAGCCAGACAGGGAAAGCTTTCTTT.

The CDR3 here is CASSEQGAGANVLTF. DNA of the CDR3: TGCGCCAGCAGTGAACAGGGGGCTGGGGCCAACGTCCTGACTTTC. This chain connects TRBV5-1 to TRBJ2-6, with TRBD1 matching 8 bases. Per the germline V gene, CDR1 is SGHRS and CDR2 is YFSETQ. The ends lost 5 bases at V and 2 bases at J; junction bases unmatched: 3. The CDR3 contains 15 residues.

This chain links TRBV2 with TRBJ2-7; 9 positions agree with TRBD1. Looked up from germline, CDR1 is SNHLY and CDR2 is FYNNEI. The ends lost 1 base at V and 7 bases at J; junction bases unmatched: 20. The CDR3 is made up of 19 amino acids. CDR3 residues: CASSEVTGGGGLVIKEQYV. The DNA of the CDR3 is TGTGCCAGCAGTGAAGTAACAGGGGGCGGTGGACTAGTGATTAAGGAGCAGTACGTC.

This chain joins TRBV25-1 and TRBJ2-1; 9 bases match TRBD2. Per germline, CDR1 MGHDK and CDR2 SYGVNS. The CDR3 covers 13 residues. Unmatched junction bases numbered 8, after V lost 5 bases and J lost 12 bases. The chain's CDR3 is CASSSGGPVGQFF. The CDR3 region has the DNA TGTGCCAGCAGTAGCGGGGGGCCTGTTGGGCAGTTCTTC.

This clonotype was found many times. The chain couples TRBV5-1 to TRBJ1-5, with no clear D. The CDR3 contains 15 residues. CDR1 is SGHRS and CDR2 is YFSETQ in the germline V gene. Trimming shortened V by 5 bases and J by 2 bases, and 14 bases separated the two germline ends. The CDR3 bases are TGCGCCAGCAGGCCGGGCCTCGAGGGCAATCAGCCCCAGCATTTT. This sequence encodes CASRPGLEGNQPQHF.

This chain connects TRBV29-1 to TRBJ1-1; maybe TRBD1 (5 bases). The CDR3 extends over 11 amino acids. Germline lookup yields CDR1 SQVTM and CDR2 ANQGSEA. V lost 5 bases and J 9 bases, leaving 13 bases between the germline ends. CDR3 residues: CSVNPGKQAFF. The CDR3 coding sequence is TGCAGCGTTAATCCAGGGAAGCAAGCTTTCTTT.

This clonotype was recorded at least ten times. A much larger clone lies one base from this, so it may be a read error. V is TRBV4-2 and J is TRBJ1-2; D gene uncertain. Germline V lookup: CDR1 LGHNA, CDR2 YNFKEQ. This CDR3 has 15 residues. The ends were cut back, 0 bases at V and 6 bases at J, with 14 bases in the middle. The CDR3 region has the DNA TGTGCCAGCAGCCAAGACAGCGCCAAAAACCATGGCTACACCTTC. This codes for CASSQDSAKNHGYTF.

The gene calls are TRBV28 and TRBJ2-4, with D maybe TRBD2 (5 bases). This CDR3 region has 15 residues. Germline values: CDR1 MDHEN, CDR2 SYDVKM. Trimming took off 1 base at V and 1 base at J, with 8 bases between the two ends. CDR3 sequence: CASSLSGEAKNIQYF. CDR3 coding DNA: TGTGCCAGCAGTTTATCCGGGGAGGCCAAAAACATTCAGTACTTC.

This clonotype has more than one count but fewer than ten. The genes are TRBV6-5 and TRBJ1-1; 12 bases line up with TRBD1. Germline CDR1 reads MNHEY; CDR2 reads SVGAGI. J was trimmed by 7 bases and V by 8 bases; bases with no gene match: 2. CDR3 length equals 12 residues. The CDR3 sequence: CASGDRGHEAFF. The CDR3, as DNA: TGTGCCAGCGGGGACAGGGGGCATGAAGCTTTCTTT.

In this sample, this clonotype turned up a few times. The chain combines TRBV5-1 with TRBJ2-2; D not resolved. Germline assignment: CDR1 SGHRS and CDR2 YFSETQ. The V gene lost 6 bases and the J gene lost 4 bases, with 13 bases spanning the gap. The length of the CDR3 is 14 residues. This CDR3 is CASNLPGRTGELFF. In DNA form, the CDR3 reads TGCGCCAGCAACCTTCCAGGACGCACCGGGGAGCTGTTTTTT.

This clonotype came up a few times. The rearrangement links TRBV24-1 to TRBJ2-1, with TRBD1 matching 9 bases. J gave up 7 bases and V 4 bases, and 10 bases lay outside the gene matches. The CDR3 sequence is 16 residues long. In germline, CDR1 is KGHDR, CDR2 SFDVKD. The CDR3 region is CATSDLGQGLRNEQFF. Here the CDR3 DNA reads TGTGCCACCAGTGACCTTGGACAGGGGTTAAGAAATGAGCAGTTCTTC.

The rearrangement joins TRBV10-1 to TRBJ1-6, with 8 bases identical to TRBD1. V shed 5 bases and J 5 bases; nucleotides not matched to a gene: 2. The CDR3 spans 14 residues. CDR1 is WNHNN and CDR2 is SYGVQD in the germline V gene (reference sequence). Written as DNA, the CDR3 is TGCGCCAGCAGTAAGGACAGGGATAATTCACCCCTCCACTTT. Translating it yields CASSKDRDNSPLHF.

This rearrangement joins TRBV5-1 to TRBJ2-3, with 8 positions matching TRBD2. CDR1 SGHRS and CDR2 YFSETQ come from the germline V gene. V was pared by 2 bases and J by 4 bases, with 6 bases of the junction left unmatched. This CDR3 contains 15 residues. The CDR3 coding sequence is TGCGCCAGCAGCTTCATAGCGGGGAGGGCAGATACGCAGTATTTT. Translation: CASSFIAGRADTQYF. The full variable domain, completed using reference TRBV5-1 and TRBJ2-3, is KAGVTQTPRYLIKTRGQQVTLSCSPISGHRSVSWYQQTPGQGLQFLFEYFSETQRNKGNFPGRFSGRQFSNSRSEMNVSTLELGDSALYLCASSFIAGRADTQYFGPGTRLTVL.

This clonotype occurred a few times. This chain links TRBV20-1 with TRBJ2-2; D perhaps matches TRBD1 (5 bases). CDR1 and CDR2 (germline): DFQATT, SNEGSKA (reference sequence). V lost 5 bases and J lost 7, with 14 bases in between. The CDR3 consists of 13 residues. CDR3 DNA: TGCAGTGCTCCAGGCCAGGGCGGCGGGGAGCTGTTTTTT. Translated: CSAPGQGGGELFF.

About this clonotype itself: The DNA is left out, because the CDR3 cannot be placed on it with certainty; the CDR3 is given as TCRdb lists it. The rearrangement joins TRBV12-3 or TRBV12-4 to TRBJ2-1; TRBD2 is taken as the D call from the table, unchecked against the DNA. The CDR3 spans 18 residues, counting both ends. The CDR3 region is CASSLVPILEKGNNEQFF.

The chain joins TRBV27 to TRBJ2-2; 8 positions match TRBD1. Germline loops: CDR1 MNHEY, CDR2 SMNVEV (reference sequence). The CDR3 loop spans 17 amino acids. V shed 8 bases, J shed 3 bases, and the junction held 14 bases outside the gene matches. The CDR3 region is CASGKPSAGGHTGELFF. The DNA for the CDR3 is TGTGCCAGCGGTAAACCCTCCGCAGGGGGCCACACCGGGGAGCTGTTTTTT.

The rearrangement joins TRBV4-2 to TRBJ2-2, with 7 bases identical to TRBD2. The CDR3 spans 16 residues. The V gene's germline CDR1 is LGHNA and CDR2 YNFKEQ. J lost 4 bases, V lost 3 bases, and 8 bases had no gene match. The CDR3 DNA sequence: TGTGCCAGCAGCCAGTCAACGGCGGGGGTCACCGGGGAGCTGTTTTTT. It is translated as CASSQSTAGVTGELFF.